The clone carrying this TCR beta chain appeared a few times. The target antigen is unknown. This sample was taken from a study of regulatory T cells in long-lasting Graves disease. Time point reported: newly diagnosed GD, antithyroid drugs for less than 3 months. The TCR library was prepared using RNA isolated from PBMCs. Patients of an endocrinology department in Xi'an, China, were included. Arm-PCR of CDR3 regions with iRepertoire HTBI primers generated TCR beta libraries. One entry per CDR3 protein, called by TCRdb with MiXCR from the multiplex PCR reads. The sample lists about 560,000 distinct CDR3 sequences, about 16% seen once, with about 12% in the top ten. Trimming took 0 bases from V and 8 from J, leaving 16 bases between them. Germline lookup yields CDR1 GTSNPN and CDR2 SVGIG (reference sequence). The CDR3 is 15 residues long. Points from the study as a whole: Favored gene segments in persistent disease were TRBV28, TRBJ1-2 and TRBJ2-5.

The sample was also linked to a second study, of T cells in Graves' hyperthyroidism and ophthalmopathy. That paper notes: Aged 18 to 65, the patients had hyperthyroidism that was newly diagnosed and had lasted under 2 months. TCR CDR3 regions were first amplified by RT-PCR with HTBI primers.

The chain is built from TRBV30 and TRBJ1-4; D remains unclear. Sample: peripheral blood mononuclear cells (PBMCs), taken at new diagnosis, from a patient treated with antithyroid drugs. The receptor's source is a man between 18 and 35 years old with Graves disease. The CDR3 loop is CAWSVGSRGGEKLFF. CDR3 DNA sequence: TGTGCCTGGAGTGTAGGGTCCCGAGGTGGAGAAAAACTGTTTTTT.